This T cell receptor beta chain derives from a study of blood T cell repertoires in COVID-19. Repertoires were generated with immunoSEQ multiplex PCR, while TCRdb's copy carries only in-frame clones and drops some. The sample gives about 150,000 clones, roughly 87% of which show up once; roughly 3.9% is in the top ten. Sequenced: PBMCs or T cells enriched from blood (not recorded which). This clonotype was sampled from a woman aged 40 to 50 who had been exposed to COVID-19.

Here the CDR3 reads CASRKASGSGTDTQYF. In nucleotides, the CDR3 is TGTGCCAGCAGGAAAGCTAGCGGGAGCGGCACAGATACGCAGTATTTT. V and J are TRBV27 and TRBJ2-3; the match to TRBD2 covers 10 bases. Trimming at V came to 6 bases and at J to 1 base, leaving 7 bases not matched to a gene. The CDR3 consists of 16 residues. Per the germline V gene, CDR1 is MNHEY and CDR2 is SMNVEV (reference sequence).